The sequence of this T cell receptor (beta chain) was determined in a study of blood T cell repertoires in COVID-19. Whole-study context: The cDNA or gDNA used as material had been derived from T cells, B-cell-depleted T cells, or PBMCs.

Assay used: immunoSEQ multiplex PCR; TCRdb lists only in-frame clones, some missing. This table has about 320,000 clones, about 88% appearing once. Researchers sorted participants into cohorts using their self-reported clinical history. The V and J ends lost 8 bases and 2 bases, in that order; junction bases with no gene match: 3. The CDR3 covers 14 residues. The V gene's germline CDR1 is LNHDA and CDR2 SQIVND (reference sequence). The sequence came from a man aged 60 to 75 who had recovered from COVID-19. The sequencing input was PBMCs or T cells enriched from blood (not recorded which). The chain combines TRBV19 with TRBJ2-2; TRBD2 aligns across 9 bases. The CDR3 sequence: CASQRGANTGELFF. DNA of the CDR3: TGTGCCAGTCAGCGGGGGGCTAACACCGGGGAGCTGTTTTTT.